This T cell receptor beta chain was sequenced during a study of cytomegalovirus exposure and HLA in healthy donors (dated by TCRdb to 2016 to 2017). Background for the entire study: An earlier analysis of roughly 500 of the donors reported about 280 Gb of sequence data and 117 million unique TCR beta sequences obtained from about 170 million T cells. An early release that covered about 640 HLA-typed donors contained about 300 gigabases of sequencing data and 70 million to 100 million unique TCR sequences. Among the roughly 390 genotyped donors, 81% belonged to the genetic ancestry cluster associated with self-reported Caucasian donors. The study was designed to test whether signatures of past pathogen exposure could be identified by cataloging public T cell receptors. Using immunosequencing, the study profiled T cell repertoires from 666 subjects and related those repertoires to cytomegalovirus serostatus. In addition to the first cohort of hundreds of subjects, a separate validation cohort of 130 or so different subjects was used. High-throughput TCR immunosequencing, statistical association of individual TCRs with disease status, and machine learning were combined to predict cytomegalovirus infection status. To study patterns of TCR occurrence, a later analysis re-analyzed previously published TCR beta repertoires from 666 donors and added high-resolution HLA genotyping. Rather than using new phenotypic data, the later analysis identified candidate immune exposures from TCR beta sequences and from how often those sequences occurred across donors. An earlier analysis of more than 450 of the donors used high-throughput TCR beta sequencing to judge whether each TCR beta V gene segment behaved as functional or pseudogenic. Donor age, sex, ethnicity and CMV serostatus were compiled alongside the repertoire data. In a later genetic analysis, genome-wide SNP genotypes for about three fifths of the roughly 670 donors were used, and that subset was treated as a discovery cohort. All discovery cohort repertoires had been generated using a single sequencing platform. Class I and class II HLA loci were covered by the typing at four-digit resolution. The number of typed donors differed by locus: roughly 629-640 for A, B, C, DRB1 and DQB1; 500 to 550 for DQA1; 606 for DPA1; and around 490 for DPB1. Because of strong linkage in the cohort, 4 to 6 DR-DQ haplotypes were treated as single units for association and clustering. Among about 360 genotyped donors of the cohort, an average of approximately 240,000 unique TCR beta nucleotide sequences were sequenced per donor, around a sixth of them non-productive. The study at large found these results: A later analysis found that HLA-associated TCR beta chains were more clonally expanded and had lower generation probabilities than equally common non-associated chains. The sequencing pipeline was judged likely to have produced a cluster of highly shared sequence variants as a technical artifact. The study gave a list of about 160 TCR beta chains associated with cytomegalovirus. For the cohort, immune exposure information was limited to CMV serostatus. Some 16 rarely observed V segments, including chromosome 9 orphons, were excluded from the earlier analysis of approximately 600 of the donors because counts were too low. Roughly uniform sequencing depth across donors was assumed in presence/absence analyses, although this assumption may not hold. A later analysis found that TCR association rates varied across HLA loci, with DRB1 alleles showing the most associated TCRs and HLA-C alleles the fewest. In an earlier analysis of around 500 of the donors, most TCR beta V segments appeared in productive rearrangements about 87% or about 30% of the time, broadly matching IMGT annotations. Most TCR sequences were seen in very few donors, while some public TCRs were found in many individuals. According to the authors, the approach could potentially be generalized to other disease states and immunological phenotypes. A further reported finding was that TCR beta sequences accurately predicted the HLA-A and HLA-B alleles for most subjects in the first cohort. In vitro tests confirmed that a few of the cytomegalovirus-associated TCR beta chains recognize cytomegalovirus antigens. According to a later genetic analysis, donors in an Asian-associated ancestry cluster had fewer N-insertions in productive TCRs than the approximately 700-donor mean. Linkage disequilibrium might explain the correlated functional status among segregating V segments, but an unknown experimental factor could not be excluded. According to a later analysis, most CMV-associated TCR beta chains appeared to be HLA-restricted, and the HLA associations seemed to be driven largely by CMV exposure. In a later analysis, 15,000 to 20,000 TCR beta sequences were associated with specific HLA alleles at a false discovery rate of 0.05. When HLA alleles, especially DR and DQ, strongly co-occurred, attributing TCR associations to individual alleles was difficult. The 87-base-pair reads could not distinguish some IMGT-functional V segments, including TRBV6-2 and TRBV6-3, so those segments were excluded. In both the original and validation cohorts, the classifier was reported to diagnose cytomegalovirus status with high specificity and sensitivity. Only TCR beta chains were sequenced in this cohort, and the absence of alpha or paired-chain data limited detectable features. In a later analysis, several top co-occurrence clusters were reported to appear linked to parvovirus B19, influenza, CMV and Epstein-Barr virus. Because HLA typing was missing for some donors at each locus, association tests included only the typed subset. V-gene and J-gene trimming of TCR beta chains was associated with a missense DCLRE1C variant in a later genetic analysis, and the association was replicated in an independent cohort.

The receptor library was made with the immunoSEQ multiplex PCR assay. The multiplex PCR relied on a mix of 60 forward primers for TCR Vbeta segments and 13 reverse primers for TCR Jbeta segments. The CDR3 region of rearranged TCR beta genes was amplified from genomic DNA by a multiplex PCR assay. Amplified TCR beta libraries were sequenced as 87-base-pair reads on the Illumina HiSeq System. Per the source publication's procedure: In a later analysis, 77 million or so unique TCR beta chains were counted across the 500 to 850 repertoires, and approximately 9.9 million of these chains were shared by at least two donors. To remove PCR and sequencing errors, raw reads were error-corrected and collapsed into unique sequences using a nearest-neighbor algorithm that merged closely related sequences. To assign V, D and J gene segments, CDR3 sequences were aligned to IMGT reference sequences. Each retained sequence needed at least a six-nucleotide match to both a V gene segment and a J gene segment. A rearrangement was called productive if the CDR3 had no stop codons and remained in frame with V and J, and every other rearrangement was called non-productive. CDR3 was defined according to IMGT convention as the region running from the second conserved V-encoded cysteine to the conserved J-encoded phenylalanine. The earlier analysis of around 640 of the donors excluded sequences that lacked an unambiguous match to a single V gene segment. An earlier analysis of 450 to 650 of the donors called V segments functional above 56.7% productive rearrangements and segregating when the between-donor standard deviation exceeded 5%. A statistical classification framework was developed to diagnose cytomegalovirus status using the catalog of TCR beta chain sequences. A later analysis assigned V and J genes by comparing TCR nucleotide sequences with IMGT/GENE-DB human TR gene sequences. The TCRdist pipeline was used in a later analysis to assign CDR3 sequences and most-parsimonious VDJ recombination scenarios. A later analysis defined each TCR beta chain by its CDR3 amino acid sequence plus V-gene family, and excluded reads lacking a unique V-gene family. As a way to deal with suspected cross-contamination and a sequencing artifact, a later analysis dropped 450 to 700 nucleotide sequences that were highly shared and had low generation probability. A later analysis calculated a clonal expansion index for each public chain from normalized within-repertoire ranks of inferred template counts. In a later analysis, generation probabilities were computed with a VDJ recombination model fitted to out-of-frame rearrangements, and the resulting probabilities were checked against IGoR. In a later analysis, hypergeometric tests were used to score TCR-TCR, TCR-HLA and TCR-CMV co-occurrence, with a repertoire-size bias correction applied to TCR pairs. A later analysis estimated false discovery rates by permuting HLA or CMV assignments 20 times. In a later analysis, co-occurring TCRs were grouped using DBSCAN, and TCRdist sequence similarity was added for clustering within HLA-allele-positive subsets. Repertoires with fewer than 30,000 or more than 120,000 public chains, plus five repertoires with anomalous nucleotide sharing, were excluded from co-occurrence clustering. This immuneACCESS table, as held by TCRdb, lists in-frame sequences with V and J called but not all clones. Of the missing ones, under half trace to an unresolved V gene in checked studies; the others have no known cause. That table supplies the V and J calls and clone size; D and trimming were determined from the DNA. The sample data list fewer than 130,000 clones, and 70% to 85% of these were observed just once. Of the sample, approximately 3% falls within the top ten clones.

In total, approximately 700 healthy bone marrow donors made up the cohort. All cohort members were sampled while nominally healthy, although unrecorded immune exposures were likely present. The donor tested CMV seronegative, placing the donor among the 300 to 400 seronegative members of the cohort. A peripheral blood sample was collected from each donor, and TCR beta sequencing was performed on peripheral blood mononuclear cells. The Qiagen DNeasy Blood Extraction Kit was used to extract genomic DNA from the blood cell samples. This clone has only one observation. The specificity of this receptor is unknown. Base qualities were left out, and no much larger clone turns up one base away. The germline V gene sets CDR1 to SGHDN and CDR2 to FVKESK. Including cysteine and phenylalanine, the CDR3 has 12 amino acids. Here the CDR3 DNA is all that survives: 36 bases in frame from base 1. V lost 2 bases and J lost 8 bases; the stretch between them is 6 bases long.

The receptor chain draws on TRBV14 and TRBJ2-2; no confident D gene assignment can be made. Source material: PBMCs. This sequence was found in a woman aged 40 to 50 in good health and CMV-seronegative. The CDR3 protein is CASSQYSGELFF. The DNA sequence follows: TGTGCCAGCAGCCAATATTCTGGGGAGCTGTTTTTT.